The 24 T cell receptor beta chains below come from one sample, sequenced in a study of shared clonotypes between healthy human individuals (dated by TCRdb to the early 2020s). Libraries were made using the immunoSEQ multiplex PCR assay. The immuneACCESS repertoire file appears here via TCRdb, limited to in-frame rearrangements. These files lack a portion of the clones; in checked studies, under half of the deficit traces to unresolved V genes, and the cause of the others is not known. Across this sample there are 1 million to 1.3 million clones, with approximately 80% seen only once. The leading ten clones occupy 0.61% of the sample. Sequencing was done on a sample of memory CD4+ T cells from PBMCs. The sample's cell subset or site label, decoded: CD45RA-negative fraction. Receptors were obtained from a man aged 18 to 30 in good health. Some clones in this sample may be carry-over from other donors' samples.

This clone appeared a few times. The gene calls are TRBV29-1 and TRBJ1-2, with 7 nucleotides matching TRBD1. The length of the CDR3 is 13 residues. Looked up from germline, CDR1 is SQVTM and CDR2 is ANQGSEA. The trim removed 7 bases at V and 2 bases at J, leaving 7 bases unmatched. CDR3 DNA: TGCAGCGCCGCCGAGGGACAGAACTATGGCTACACCTTC. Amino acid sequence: CSAAEGQNYGYTF.

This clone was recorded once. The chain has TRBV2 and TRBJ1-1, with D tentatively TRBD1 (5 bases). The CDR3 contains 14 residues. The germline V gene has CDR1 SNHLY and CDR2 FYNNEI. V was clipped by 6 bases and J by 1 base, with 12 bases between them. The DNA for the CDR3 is TGTGCCAGCAGGAACGGGGGTCAGAACACTGAAGCTTTCTTT. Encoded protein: CASRNGGQNTEAFF. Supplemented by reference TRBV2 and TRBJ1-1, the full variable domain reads EPEVTQTPSHQVTQMGQEVILRCVPISNHLYFYWYRQILGQKVEFLVSFYNNEISEKSEIFDDQFSVERPDGSNFTLKIRSTKLEDSAMYFCASRNGGQNTEAFFGQGTRLTVV.

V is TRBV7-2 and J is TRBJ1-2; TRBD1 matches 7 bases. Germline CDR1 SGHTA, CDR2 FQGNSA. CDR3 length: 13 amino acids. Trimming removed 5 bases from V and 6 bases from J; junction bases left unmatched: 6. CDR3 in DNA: TGTGCCAGCAGCCCACAGGGGCAAGATGGCTACACCTTC. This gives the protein CASSPQGQDGYTF.

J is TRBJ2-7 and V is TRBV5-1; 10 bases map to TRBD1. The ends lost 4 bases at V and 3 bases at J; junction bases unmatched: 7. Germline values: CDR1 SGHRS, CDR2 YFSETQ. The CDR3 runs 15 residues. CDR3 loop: CASSRGTGAYYEQYF. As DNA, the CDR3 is TGCGCCAGCAGCCGCGGGACAGGGGCTTACTACGAGCAGTACTTC.

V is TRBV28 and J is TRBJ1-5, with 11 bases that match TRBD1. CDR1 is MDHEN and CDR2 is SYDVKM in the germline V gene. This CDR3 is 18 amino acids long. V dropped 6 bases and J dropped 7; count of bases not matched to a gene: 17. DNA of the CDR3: TGTGCCAGCAGCCGTAATAAACTGGGGACAGGGGGACGGCAGCCCCAGCATTTT. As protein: CASSRNKLGTGGRQPQHF.

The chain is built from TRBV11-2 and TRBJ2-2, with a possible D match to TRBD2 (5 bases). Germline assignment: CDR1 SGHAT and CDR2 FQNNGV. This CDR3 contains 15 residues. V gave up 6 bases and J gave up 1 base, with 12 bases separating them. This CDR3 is CASSYVGRNTGELFF. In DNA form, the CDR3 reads TGTGCCAGCAGTTATGTGGGGAGGAACACCGGGGAGCTGTTTTTT.

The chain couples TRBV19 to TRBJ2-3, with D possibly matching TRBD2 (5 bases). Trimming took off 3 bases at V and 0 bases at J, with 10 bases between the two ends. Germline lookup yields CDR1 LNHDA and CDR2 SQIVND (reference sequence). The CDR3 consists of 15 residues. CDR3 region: CASSMIRTSTDTQYF. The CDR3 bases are TGTGCCAGTAGTATGATCAGGACTAGCACAGATACGCAGTATTTT. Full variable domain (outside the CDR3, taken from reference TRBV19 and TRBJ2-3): DGGITQSPKYLFRKEGQNVTLSCEQNLNHDAMYWYRQDPGQGLRLIYYSQIVNDFQKGDIAEGYSVSREKKESFPLTVTSAQKNPTAFYLCASSMIRTSTDTQYFGPGTRLTVL.

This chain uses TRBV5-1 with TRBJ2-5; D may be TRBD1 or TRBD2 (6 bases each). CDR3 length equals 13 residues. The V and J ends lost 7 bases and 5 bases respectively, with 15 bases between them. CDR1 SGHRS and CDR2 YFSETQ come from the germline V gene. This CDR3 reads CASGPEGGETQYF. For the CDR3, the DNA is TGCGCCAGCGGACCCGAAGGGGGGGAGACCCAGTACTTC.

For the CDR3, the DNA is TGTGCCAGCACCCGGGGGGGCGTAACTAATGAAAAACTGTTTTTT. Encoded protein: CASTRGGVTNEKLFF. This chain uses TRBV7-9 with TRBJ1-4; TRBD1 might be the D (6 bases). Trimming pared 7 bases from V and 1 base from J, leaving 13 bases between. CDR1 and CDR2 from the germline V gene are SEHNR and FQNEAQ (reference sequence). The CDR3 is made up of 15 amino acids. The full variable domain, its missing parts supplied by reference TRBV7-9 and TRBJ1-4, is DTGVSQNPRHKITKRGQNVTFRCDPISEHNRLYWYRQTLGQGPEFLTYFQNEAQLEKSRLLSDRFSAERPKGSFSTLEIQRTEQGDSAMYLCASTRGGVTNEKLFFGSGTQLSVL.

The CDR3 DNA is TGTGCCAGCAGCTTGGGGAGGGTGGGCTACACCTTC. It codes for CASSLGRVGYTF. This chain uses TRBV5-4 with TRBJ1-2; D call uncertain. The CDR3 loop spans 12 amino acids. Germline V CDR1 and CDR2: SGHNT, YYREEE (reference sequence). V was shortened by 0 bases and J by 8 bases, with 8 bases between the two germline ends.

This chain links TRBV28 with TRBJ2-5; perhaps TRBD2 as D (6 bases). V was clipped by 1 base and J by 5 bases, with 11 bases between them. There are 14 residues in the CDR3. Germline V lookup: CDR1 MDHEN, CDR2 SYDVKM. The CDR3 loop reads CASSLYYRGETQYF. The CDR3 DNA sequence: TGTGCCAGCAGTTTATACTACCGGGGGGAGACCCAGTACTTC.

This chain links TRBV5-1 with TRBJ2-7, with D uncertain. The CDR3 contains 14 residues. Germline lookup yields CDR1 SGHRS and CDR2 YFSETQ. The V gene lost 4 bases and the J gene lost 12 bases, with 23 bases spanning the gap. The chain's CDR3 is CASSPNVMTAGWYF. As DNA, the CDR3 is TGCGCCAGCAGCCCCAATGTTATGACGGCTGGATGGTACTTC.

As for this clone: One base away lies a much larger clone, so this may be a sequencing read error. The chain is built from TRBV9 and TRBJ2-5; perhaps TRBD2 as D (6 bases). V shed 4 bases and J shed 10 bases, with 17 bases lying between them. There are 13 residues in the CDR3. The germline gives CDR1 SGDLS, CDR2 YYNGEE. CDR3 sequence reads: CASSPGSRGVQYF. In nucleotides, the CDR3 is TGTGCCAGCAGCCCTGGGAGCCGCGGGGTCCAGTACTTC.

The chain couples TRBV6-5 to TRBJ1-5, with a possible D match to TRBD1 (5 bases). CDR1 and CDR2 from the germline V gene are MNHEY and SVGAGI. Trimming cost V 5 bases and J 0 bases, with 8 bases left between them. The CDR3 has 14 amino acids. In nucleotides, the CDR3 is TGTGCCAGCAGTGCGACAGCTAGCAATCAGCCCCAGCATTTT. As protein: CASSATASNQPQHF.

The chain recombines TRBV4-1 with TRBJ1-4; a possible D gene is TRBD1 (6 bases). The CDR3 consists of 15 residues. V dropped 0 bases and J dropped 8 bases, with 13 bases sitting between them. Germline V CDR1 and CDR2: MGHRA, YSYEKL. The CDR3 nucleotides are TGCGCCAGCAGCCAAGATCTGTGGACAGCGGAAAAACTGTTTTTT. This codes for CASSQDLWTAEKLFF.

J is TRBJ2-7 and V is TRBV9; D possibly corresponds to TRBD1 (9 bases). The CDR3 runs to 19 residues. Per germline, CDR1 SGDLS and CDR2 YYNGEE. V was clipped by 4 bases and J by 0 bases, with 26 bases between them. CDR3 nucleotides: TGTGCCAGCAGCCCTGGGACAGGGAGGGCTAGCGGGTCCTCCTACGAGCAGTACTTC. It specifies CASSPGTGRASGSSYEQYF.

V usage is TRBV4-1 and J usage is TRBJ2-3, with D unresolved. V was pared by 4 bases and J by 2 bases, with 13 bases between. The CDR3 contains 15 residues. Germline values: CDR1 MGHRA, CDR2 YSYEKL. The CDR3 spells CASSLYIEVTDTQYF. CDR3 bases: TGCGCCAGCAGCCTATACATCGAAGTCACAGATACGCAGTATTTT.

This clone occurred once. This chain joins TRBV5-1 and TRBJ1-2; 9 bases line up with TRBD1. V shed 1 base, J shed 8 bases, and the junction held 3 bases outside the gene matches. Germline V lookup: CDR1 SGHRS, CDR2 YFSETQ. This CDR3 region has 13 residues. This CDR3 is CASSLKQGAGYTF. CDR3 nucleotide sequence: TGCGCCAGCAGCTTGAAACAGGGGGCCGGCTACACCTTC.

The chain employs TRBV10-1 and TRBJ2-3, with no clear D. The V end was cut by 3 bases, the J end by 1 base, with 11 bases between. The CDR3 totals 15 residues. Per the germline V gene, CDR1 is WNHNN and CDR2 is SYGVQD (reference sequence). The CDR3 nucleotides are TGCGCCAGCAGTGATTCGGGCACTGGCACAGATACGCAGTATTTT. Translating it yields CASSDSGTGTDTQYF.

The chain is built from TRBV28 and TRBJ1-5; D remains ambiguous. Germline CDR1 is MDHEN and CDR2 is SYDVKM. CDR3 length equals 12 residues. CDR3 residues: CVAWGGNQPQHF. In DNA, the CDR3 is TGTGTTGCTTGGGGAGGCAATCAGCCCCAGCATTTT.

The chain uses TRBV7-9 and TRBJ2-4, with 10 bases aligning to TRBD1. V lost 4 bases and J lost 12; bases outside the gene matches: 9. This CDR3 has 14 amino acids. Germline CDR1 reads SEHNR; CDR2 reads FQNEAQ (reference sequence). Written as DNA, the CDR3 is TGTGCCAGCAGCTCCCACCGACAGGGGGCTCCTCAGTACTTC. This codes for CASSSHRQGAPQYF. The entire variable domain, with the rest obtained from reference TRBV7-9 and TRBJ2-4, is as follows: DTGVSQNPRHKITKRGQNVTFRCDPISEHNRLYWYRQTLGQGPEFLTYFQNEAQLEKSRLLSDRFSAERPKGSFSTLEIQRTEQGDSAMYLCASSSHRQGAPQYFGAGTRLSVL.

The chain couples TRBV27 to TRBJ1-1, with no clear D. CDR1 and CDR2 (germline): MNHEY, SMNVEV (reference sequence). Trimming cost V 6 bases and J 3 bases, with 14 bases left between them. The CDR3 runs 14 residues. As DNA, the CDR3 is TGTGCCAGCAGCCCTTGGGAGGAGTACACTGAAGCTTTCTTT. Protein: CASSPWEEYTEAFF.

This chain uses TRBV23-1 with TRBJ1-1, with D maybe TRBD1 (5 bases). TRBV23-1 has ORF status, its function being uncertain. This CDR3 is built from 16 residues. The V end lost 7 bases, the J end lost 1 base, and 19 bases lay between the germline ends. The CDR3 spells CASTPSPGTANTEAFF. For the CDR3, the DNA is TGCGCCAGCACCCCCTCCCCCGGGACTGCGAACACTGAAGCTTTCTTT.

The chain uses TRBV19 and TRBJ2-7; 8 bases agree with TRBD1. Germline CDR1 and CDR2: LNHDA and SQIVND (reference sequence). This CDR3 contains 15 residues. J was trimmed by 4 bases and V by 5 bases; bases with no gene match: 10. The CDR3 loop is CASSPWGTGTYEQYF. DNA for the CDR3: TGTGCCAGTAGTCCGTGGGGGACAGGAACTTACGAGCAGTACTTC.